The T cell receptor (beta chain) under discussion was sequenced for a study of long-term antiretroviral therapy in people with HIV. This CDR3 comprises 14 residues. The J segment lost 1 base and the V segment lost 10 bases, leaving 8 bases of the junction unmatched. The germline CDR1 and CDR2 sequences are SEHNR and FQNEAQ (reference sequence). Survey-level immunoSEQ v3.0 assays were run. The table came from immunoSEQ multiplex PCR; TCRdb's copy has only in-frame clones and leaves some out. This sample carries about 27,000 clones, about 82% of them seen once, and the ten largest clones take around 10%. Amounts of 1-10 million cryopreserved PBMC were held in the samples before DNA extraction.

This sequence was found in a man aged 18 to 30 with HIV. The starting material was unsorted PBMCs, obtained 0.8 years before starting antiretroviral therapy. V usage is TRBV7-9 and J usage is TRBJ2-3; 7 positions agree with TRBD2. CDR3 coding DNA: TGTGCCACGTCCCCGGCGGGGGGCACAGATACGCAGTATTTT. Its translation: CATSPAGGTDTQYF.